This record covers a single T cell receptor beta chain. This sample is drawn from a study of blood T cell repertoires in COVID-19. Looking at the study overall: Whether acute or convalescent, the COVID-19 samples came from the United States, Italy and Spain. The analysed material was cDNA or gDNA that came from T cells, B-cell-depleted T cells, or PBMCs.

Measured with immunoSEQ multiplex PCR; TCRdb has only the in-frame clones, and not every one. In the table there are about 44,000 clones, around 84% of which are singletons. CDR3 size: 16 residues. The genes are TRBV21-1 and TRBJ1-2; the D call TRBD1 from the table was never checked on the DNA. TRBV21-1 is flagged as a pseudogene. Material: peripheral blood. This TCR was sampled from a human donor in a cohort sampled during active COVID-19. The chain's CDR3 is CASSKSGTGDAYGYTF. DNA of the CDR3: TGTGCCAGCAGCAAATCCGGGACAGGGGATGCGTATGGCTACACCTTC.